This entry is about one TCR beta chain. The antigen remains undetermined. This sample is drawn from a study of cytomegalovirus exposure and HLA in healthy donors. Study-level results: Rarity characterized most TCR sequences, yet some public TCRs appeared in many donors. Among TCR beta chains, those listed as cytomegalovirus-associated numbered more than 150.

Donors were drawn from the approximately 110-subject validation cohort, separate from the 666-subject first cohort. The data were produced by immunoSEQ multiplex PCR, yet TCRdb's version contains in-frame clones alone and is incomplete. In the table there are about 330,000 clones, around 86% of which are singletons. Sequences were obtained from PBMCs. This TCR derives from a woman younger than 30 in good health and CMV-seronegative.

CDR3 DNA sequence: TGTGCCAGCATCAAAGGGACAATCTCTGGAAACACCATATATTTT. This sequence encodes CASIKGTISGNTIYF. The chain has TRBV7-2 and TRBJ1-3, with a weak D call TRBD1 (6 bases). Germline-derived CDR1 and CDR2 are SGHTA and FQGNSA. CDR3 length equals 15 residues. Between the trimmed V and J ends, which lost 7 bases and 0 bases, there was a span of 13 bases. The full variable domain, completed using reference TRBV7-2 and TRBJ1-3, is GAGVSQSPSNKVTEKGKDVELRCDPISGHTALYWYRQSLGQGLEFLIYFQGNSAPDKSGLPSDRFSAERTGGSVSTLTIQRTQQEDSAVYLCASIKGTISGNTIYFGEGSWLTVV.